The entry below describes one T cell receptor (beta chain). The data were obtained in a study of T cells in tuberculosis. For the study at large: Sequenced TCRs come from CD1B-GMM tetramer-binding T cells.

Cells were sorted from thawed PBMC rested overnight and stained with GMM-loaded CD1B tetramer, viability dye and anti-CD3. The lipid loaded on the CD1B tetramers was C32 glucose monomycolate from Rhodococcus equi. CD14-expressing monocytes were removed from PBMC before cryopreservation and sorting. From each donor, some 100,000 tetramer-negative cells were sorted. Trimming left V 5 bases short and J 0 bases short, with 15 bases between. The CDR3 runs 16 residues. CDR1 SGHVS and CDR2 FQNEAQ come from the germline V gene. Only in-frame clones appear in the TCRdb table, and some are missing; sequencing was by immunoSEQ multiplex PCR. The repertoire has 85,000 to 90,000 clones, more than 75% of them found once; the top ten carry 1.9%.

Source material: CD1b-GMM tetramer-negative cells sorted from PBMCs. The sequence was collected from an adult woman with latent tuberculosis. The V and J genes are TRBV7-8 and TRBJ2-3, with unresolved D. CDR3 DNA: TGTGCCAGCAGCCTCCCGCTACCCTCTAGCACAGATACGCAGTATTTT. Amino acids: CASSLPLPSSTDTQYF.